This TCR beta chain stems from a study of blood T cell repertoires in COVID-19. The CDR3 has 14 residues. V lost 5 bases to trimming and J lost 5 bases, with 14 bases between them. CDR1 SGHTS and CDR2 YDEGEE come from the germline V gene. The data were produced by immunoSEQ multiplex PCR, yet TCRdb's version contains in-frame clones alone and is incomplete. The table includes about 140,000 clones, 80% to 90% detected once. The rearrangement uses TRBV5-8 and TRBJ1-5; D is ambiguous. The clonotype comes from a man in his fifties or sixties who had recovered from COVID-19. The sequencing input was PBMCs or T cells enriched from blood (not recorded which). The CDR3 loop is CASRATEKDQPQHF. The CDR3 coding sequence is TGTGCCAGCAGAGCAACAGAAAAAGATCAGCCCCAGCATTTT.